The 23 T cell receptor beta chains in this list originate from one sample, sequenced in a study of blood T cell repertoires in COVID-19. Profiling relied on immunoSEQ multiplex PCR, and the TCRdb table lists in-frame clones only, not all of them. The table includes 210,000 or so clones, 88% detected once. Sequencing was performed on peripheral blood. The receptors come from a woman aged 55-69 years with acute or convalescent COVID-19.

The chain employs TRBV20-1 and TRBJ2-7; 7 nucleotides line up with TRBD2. Germline CDR1 reads DFQATT; CDR2 reads SNEGSKA (reference sequence). The CDR3 totals 11 residues. The J segment lost 11 bases and the V segment lost 3 bases, leaving 7 bases of the junction unmatched. This CDR3 reads CSASKGGLKYF. In nucleotides, the CDR3 is TGCAGTGCTAGTAAGGGAGGGTTAAAGTACTTC.

The chain employs TRBV27 and TRBJ2-2, with 9 bases aligning to TRBD2. V gave up 6 bases and J gave up 5 bases; unmatched junction bases: 16. CDR3 size: 18 residues. Germline V gene lookup returns CDR1 MNHEY and CDR2 SMNVEV (reference sequence). This CDR3 reads CASSLHQGGRARTGELFF. The CDR3 coding sequence is TGTGCCAGCAGCCTACATCAGGGCGGGAGGGCCCGGACCGGGGAGCTGTTTTTT.

The rearrangement links TRBV18 to TRBJ1-1; 12 bases align to TRBD1. This CDR3 contains 16 residues. With 5 bases clipped from V and 3 bases from J, the junction kept 7 bases outside the gene matches. Germline V gene data show CDR1 as KGHSH and CDR2 as LQKENI. The DNA of the CDR3 is TGTGCCAGCTCAGCCGGGACAGGGGGCTTGTACACTGAAGCTTTCTTT. Translating it yields CASSAGTGGLYTEAFF. Full variable domain (outside the CDR3, taken from reference TRBV18 and TRBJ1-1): NAGVMQNPRHLVRRRGQEARLRCSPMKGHSHVYWYRQLPEEGLKFMVYLQKENIIDESGMPKERFSAEFPKEGPSILRIQQVVRGDSAAYFCASSAGTGGLYTEAFFGQGTRLTVV.

This clone has only one observation. The rearrangement links TRBV6-1 to TRBJ1-5, with 7 bases fitting TRBD1. Germline V gene lookup returns CDR1 MNHNS and CDR2 SASEGT. Losses at the gene ends were 0 bases for V and 3 bases for J; bases not matched to a gene: 8. The CDR3 consists of 17 residues. CDR3 region: CASSEAGGTVTNQPQHF. In nucleotides, the CDR3 is TGTGCCAGCAGTGAAGCTGGGGGGACAGTGACCAATCAGCCCCAGCATTTT.

The CDR3, as DNA: TGTGCCAGCAGTTCCCCTCACAGGGCAGACTATGGCTACACCTTC. Protein product: CASSSPHRADYGYTF. V is TRBV6-2 or TRBV6-3 and J is TRBJ1-2; perhaps TRBD1 as D (6 bases). V gave up 4 bases and J gave up 3 bases, with 15 bases separating them. This CDR3 has 15 residues. Looked up from germline, CDR1 is MNHEY and CDR2 is SVGEGT.

This clone has more than one count but fewer than ten. The chain combines TRBV9 with TRBJ2-1, with a possible D match to TRBD2 (5 bases). This CDR3 is built from 12 residues. Between the trimmed V and J ends, which lost 3 bases and 9 bases, there was a span of 10 bases. Germline V gene lookup returns CDR1 SGDLS and CDR2 YYNGEE. CDR3: CASSARAGEQFF. The CDR3 DNA is TGTGCCAGCAGCGCGAGGGCGGGTGAGCAGTTCTTC.

The chain links TRBV28 to TRBJ1-5; TRBD1 agrees at 10 bases. The germline V gene has CDR1 MDHEN and CDR2 SYDVKM. V shed 5 bases and J 1 base; nucleotides not matched to a gene: 11. The CDR3 totals 18 residues. The DNA for the CDR3 is TGTGCCAGCAGTGGGACCGGGACAGGGGCCTTAAGCAATCAGCCCCAGCATTTT. Its translation is CASSGTGTGALSNQPQHF.

About this clone: Different DNA sequences within this sample yield the same CDR3. V gene TRBV7-9 combines with J gene TRBJ2-3, with TRBD2 identical over 13 bases. J gave up 4 bases and V 5 bases, and 3 bases lay outside the gene matches. Per the germline V gene, CDR1 is SEHNR and CDR2 is FQNEAQ (reference sequence). This CDR3 region has 15 residues. CDR3 loop: CASSRTSGGADTQYF. In nucleotides, the CDR3 is TGTGCCAGCAGCCGGACTAGCGGGGGTGCAGATACGCAGTATTTT.

J is TRBJ1-4 and V is TRBV2, with D maybe TRBD1 (5 bases). The CDR3 is 19 residues long. Germline values: CDR1 SNHLY, CDR2 FYNNEI. Trimming took off 6 bases at V and 0 bases at J, with 23 bases between the two ends. The chain's CDR3 is CASRTVSSSALATNEKLFF. Written as DNA, the CDR3 is TGTGCCAGCAGGACAGTTTCCTCTAGCGCTCTTGCAACTAATGAAAAACTGTTTTTT.

The rearrangement links TRBV6-6 to TRBJ2-1; a possible D gene is TRBD2 (5 bases). The CDR3 is 15 amino acids. V was pared by 4 bases and J by 1 base, with 11 bases between. The germline CDR1 and CDR2 sequences are MNHNY and SVGAGI (reference sequence). The CDR3 here is CASSLLGSSYNEQFF. The DNA for the CDR3 is TGTGCCAGCAGTTTGTTGGGGAGTTCCTACAATGAGCAGTTCTTC.

V and J are TRBV7-9 and TRBJ1-6, with D tentatively TRBD1 (5 bases). Trimming took 4 bases from V and 10 from J, leaving 14 bases between them. CDR1 is SEHNR and CDR2 is FQNEAQ in the germline V gene (reference sequence). The CDR3 runs to 14 residues. CDR3 nucleotides: TGTGCCAGCAGCTCGGACACGAACAACTCACCCCTCCACTTT. Translated: CASSSDTNNSPLHF.

This chain's CDR3 is CASRPEKLAGEGLDTGELFF. CDR3 DNA sequence: TGTGCCAGCAGACCAGAGAAACTAGCGGGAGAGGGGTTAGACACCGGGGAGCTGTTTTTT. The chain has TRBV5-4 and TRBJ2-2, with TRBD2 identical over 11 bases. The CDR3 is 20 amino acids. Germline CDR1 reads SGHNT; CDR2 reads YYREEE (reference sequence). With V trimmed by 5 bases and J by 3 bases, 18 bases remained unmatched.

The chain links TRBV18 to TRBJ1-2, with D maybe TRBD1 (5 bases). The V gene lost 2 bases and the J gene lost 2 bases, with 9 bases spanning the gap. CDR3 length equals 14 residues. Looked up from germline, CDR1 is KGHSH and CDR2 is LQKENI. Here the CDR3 reads CASSPVKGNYGYTF. The CDR3 nucleotides read TGTGCCAGCTCACCAGTGAAGGGGAACTATGGCTACACCTTC.

V and J are TRBV18 and TRBJ1-4; D is ambiguous. CDR1 is KGHSH and CDR2 is LQKENI in the germline V gene. This CDR3 region has 15 residues. The V end was cut by 3 bases, the J end by 0 bases, with 8 bases between. The CDR3: CASSPSHPTNEKLFF. In nucleotides, the CDR3 is TGTGCCAGCTCACCTTCACATCCAACTAATGAAAAACTGTTTTTT.

The V gene is TRBV4-3, the J gene TRBJ2-1; 12 positions agree with TRBD2. V lost 3 bases, J lost 4 bases, and 7 bases stayed unmatched. The CDR3 totals 17 residues. CDR1 and CDR2 (germline): LGHNA, YSLEER. The CDR3 nucleotides read TGCGCCAGCAGCCAGTCCCCTCTAGCGGGGGGGTACAATGAGCAGTTCTTC. It specifies CASSQSPLAGGYNEQFF.

This chain links TRBV4-2 with TRBJ2-7, with TRBD1 matching 7 bases. CDR3 length: 13 amino acids. Per the germline V gene, CDR1 is LGHNA and CDR2 is YNFKEQ. The ends lost 4 bases at V and 0 bases at J; junction bases unmatched: 0. CDR3 amino acids: CASSRDSSYEQYF. CDR3 coding DNA: TGTGCCAGCAGCCGGGACAGCTCCTACGAGCAGTACTTC.

The CDR3 region has the DNA TGTGCCAGCAGCTTAGTGCAGGGACTCTATGGCTACACCTTC. Its protein is CASSLVQGLYGYTF. This chain connects TRBV11-2 to TRBJ1-2, with a weak D call TRBD1 (5 bases). Trimming shortened V by 1 base and J by 4 bases, and 10 bases separated the two germline ends. Germline lookup yields CDR1 SGHAT and CDR2 FQNNGV. The CDR3 extends over 14 amino acids.

V gene TRBV6-1 combines with J gene TRBJ1-2; TRBD1 agrees at 7 bases. This CDR3 has 15 amino acids. V dropped 2 bases and J dropped 6; count of bases not matched to a gene: 9. In germline, CDR1 is MNHNS, CDR2 SASEGT. CDR3 sequence reads: CASSETQTGLNGYTF. The CDR3 DNA sequence: TGTGCCAGCAGTGAAACCCAGACAGGGCTCAATGGCTACACCTTC.

The chain carries TRBV2 and TRBJ2-7; 10 bases are shared with TRBD2. The CDR3 consists of 14 residues. Trimming cost V 5 bases and J 6 bases; bases outside gene matches: 7. The germline V gene has CDR1 SNHLY and CDR2 FYNNEI. CDR3 residues: CASSPSGRASEQYF. The CDR3 DNA is TGTGCCAGCAGTCCAAGCGGGAGGGCCTCCGAGCAGTACTTC.

J is TRBJ1-5 and V is TRBV11-2; 7 nucleotides align to TRBD1. V gave up 5 bases and J gave up 6 bases; unmatched junction bases: 7. Germline V gene sequence: CDR1 SGHAT, CDR2 FQNNGV. The CDR3 runs to 14 residues. CDR3 nucleotide sequence: TGTGCCAGCAGCAAATCGACAGGGAGTCAGCCCCAGCATTTT. It translates to CASSKSTGSQPQHF.

CDR3 loop: CASSMDRGGRSPLHF. The CDR3 DNA reads as TGTGCCAGTAGTATGGACAGGGGAGGTCGTTCACCCCTCCACTTT. This chain links TRBV19 with TRBJ1-6; 9 bases are shared with TRBD1. V gave up 3 bases and J gave up 9 bases; unmatched junction bases: 6. The CDR3 contains 15 residues. Germline CDR1 and CDR2: LNHDA and SQIVND (reference sequence).

V gene TRBV2 combines with J gene TRBJ1-1; 8 positions match TRBD1. V dropped 10 bases and J dropped 11; count of bases not matched to a gene: 15. Per germline, CDR1 SNHLY and CDR2 FYNNEI. The CDR3 is 13 residues long. The CDR3 reads CATLADRGGNAFF. The CDR3 DNA reads as TGTGCCACCCTCGCCGACAGGGGAGGGAATGCTTTCTTT.

The V gene is TRBV10-1, the J gene TRBJ2-5; 12 nucleotides line up with TRBD2. Germline V gene data show CDR1 as WNHNN and CDR2 as SYGVQD (reference sequence). The CDR3 has 15 amino acids. Trimming cost V 8 bases and J 2 bases; bases outside gene matches: 6. As DNA, the CDR3 is TGCGCCAGCCGCGGACTAGCGGGAAGACAAGAGACCCAGTACTTC. Translation: CASRGLAGRQETQYF.